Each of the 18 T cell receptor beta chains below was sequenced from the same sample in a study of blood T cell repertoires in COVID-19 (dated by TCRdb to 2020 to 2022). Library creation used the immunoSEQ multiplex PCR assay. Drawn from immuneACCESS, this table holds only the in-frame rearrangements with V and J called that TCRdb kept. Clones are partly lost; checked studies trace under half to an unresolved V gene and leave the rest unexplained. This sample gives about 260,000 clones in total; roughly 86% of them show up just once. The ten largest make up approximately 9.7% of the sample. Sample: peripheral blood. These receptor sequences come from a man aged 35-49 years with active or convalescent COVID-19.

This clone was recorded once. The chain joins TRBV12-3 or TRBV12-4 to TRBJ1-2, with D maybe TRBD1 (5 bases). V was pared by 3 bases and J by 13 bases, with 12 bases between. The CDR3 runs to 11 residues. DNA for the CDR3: TGTGCCAGCAGTTTTAGTCAGGGTATCACCTTC. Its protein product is CASSFSQGITF.

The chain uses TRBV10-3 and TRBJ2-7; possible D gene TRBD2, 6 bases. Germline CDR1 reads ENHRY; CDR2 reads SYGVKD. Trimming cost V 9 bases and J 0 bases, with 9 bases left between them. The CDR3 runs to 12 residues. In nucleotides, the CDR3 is TGTGCCATATCTAGCGACTCCTACGAGCAGTACTTC. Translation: CAISSDSYEQYF.

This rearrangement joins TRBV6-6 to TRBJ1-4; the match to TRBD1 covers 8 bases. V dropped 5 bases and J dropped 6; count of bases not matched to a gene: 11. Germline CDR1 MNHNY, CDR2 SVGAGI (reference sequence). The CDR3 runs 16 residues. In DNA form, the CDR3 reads TGTGCCAGCAGTCCAAACCCGGGACAGGAGGATGAAAAACTGTTTTTT. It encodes CASSPNPGQEDEKLFF.

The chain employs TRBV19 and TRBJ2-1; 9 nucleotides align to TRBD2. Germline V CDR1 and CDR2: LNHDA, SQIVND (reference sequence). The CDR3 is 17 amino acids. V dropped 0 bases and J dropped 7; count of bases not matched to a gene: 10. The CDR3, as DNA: TGTGCCAGTAGTATAGATCCACTAGCGGGCGGCGGTAATGAGCAGTTCTTC. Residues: CASSIDPLAGGGNEQFF.

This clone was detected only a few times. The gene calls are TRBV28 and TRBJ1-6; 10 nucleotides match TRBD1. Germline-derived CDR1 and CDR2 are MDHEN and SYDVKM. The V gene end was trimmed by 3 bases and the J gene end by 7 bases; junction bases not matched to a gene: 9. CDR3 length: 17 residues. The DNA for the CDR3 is TGTGCCAGCAGTTTTGGGGCTTCGGGACAGGGGAATTCACCCCTCCACTTT. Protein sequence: CASSFGASGQGNSPLHF. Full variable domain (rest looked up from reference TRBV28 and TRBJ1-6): DVKVTQSSRYLVKRTGEKVFLECVQDMDHENMFWYRQDPGLGLRLIYFSYDVKMKEKGDIPEGYSVSREKKERFSLILESASTNQTSMYLCASSFGASGQGNSPLHFGNGTRLTVT.

In DNA, the CDR3 is TGCGCCAGCAGCCAAGATAGGTCAGGACACCTCTACGAGCAGTACTTC. It translates to CASSQDRSGHLYEQYF. The chain couples TRBV4-1 to TRBJ2-7, with D possibly being TRBD1 (5 bases). The CDR3 consists of 16 residues. The germline gives CDR1 MGHRA, CDR2 YSYEKL. The V end was cut by 0 bases, the J end by 3 bases, with 15 bases between.

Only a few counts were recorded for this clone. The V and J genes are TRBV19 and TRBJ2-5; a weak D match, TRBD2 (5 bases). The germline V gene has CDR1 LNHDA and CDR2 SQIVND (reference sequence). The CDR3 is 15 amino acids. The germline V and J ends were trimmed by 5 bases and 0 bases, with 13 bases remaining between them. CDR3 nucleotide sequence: TGTGCCAGTAGTGTGAGCGGAGAGTACCAAGAGACCCAGTACTTC. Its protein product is CASSVSGEYQETQYF.

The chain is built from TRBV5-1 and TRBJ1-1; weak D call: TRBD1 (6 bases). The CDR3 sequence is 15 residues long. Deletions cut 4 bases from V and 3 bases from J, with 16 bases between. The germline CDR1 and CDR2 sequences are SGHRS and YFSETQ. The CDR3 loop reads CASSKTTGLDTEAFF. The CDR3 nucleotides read TGCGCCAGCAGCAAAACAACAGGGTTGGACACTGAAGCTTTCTTT.

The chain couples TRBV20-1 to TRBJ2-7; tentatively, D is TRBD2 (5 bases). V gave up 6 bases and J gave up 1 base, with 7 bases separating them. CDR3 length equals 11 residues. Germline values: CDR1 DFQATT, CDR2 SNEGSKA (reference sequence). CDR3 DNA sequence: TGCAGTGCGGAGGCATCCTACGAGCAGTACTTC. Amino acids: CSAEASYEQYF.

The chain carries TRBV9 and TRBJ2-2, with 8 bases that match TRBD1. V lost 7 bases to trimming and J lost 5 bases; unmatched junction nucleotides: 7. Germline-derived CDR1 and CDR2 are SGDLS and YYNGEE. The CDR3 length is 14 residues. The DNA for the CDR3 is TGTGCCAGCGGGGCCCGGACAGGGACCGGGGAGCTGTTTTTT. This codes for CASGARTGTGELFF.

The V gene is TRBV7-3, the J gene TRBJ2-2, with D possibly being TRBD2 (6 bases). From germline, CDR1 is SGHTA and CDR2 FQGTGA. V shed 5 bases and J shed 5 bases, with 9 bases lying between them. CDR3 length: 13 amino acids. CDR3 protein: CASSLGGTGELFF. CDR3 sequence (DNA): TGTGCCAGCAGCCTCGGGGGAACCGGGGAGCTGTTTTTT.

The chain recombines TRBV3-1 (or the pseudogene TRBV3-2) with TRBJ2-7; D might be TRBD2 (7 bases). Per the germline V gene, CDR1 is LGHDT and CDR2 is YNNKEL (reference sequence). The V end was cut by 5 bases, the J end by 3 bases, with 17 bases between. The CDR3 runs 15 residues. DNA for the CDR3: TGTGCCAGCAGCTCCAGAGAGGGGGGGGGCTACGAGCAGTACTTC. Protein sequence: CASSSREGGGYEQYF.

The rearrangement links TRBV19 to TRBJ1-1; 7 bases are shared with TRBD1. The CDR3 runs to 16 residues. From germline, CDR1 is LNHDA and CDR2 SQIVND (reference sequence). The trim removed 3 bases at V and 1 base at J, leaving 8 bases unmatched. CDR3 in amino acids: CASSIPGTAQNTEAFF. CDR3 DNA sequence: TGTGCCAGTAGTATTCCGGGGACAGCCCAGAACACTGAAGCTTTCTTT.

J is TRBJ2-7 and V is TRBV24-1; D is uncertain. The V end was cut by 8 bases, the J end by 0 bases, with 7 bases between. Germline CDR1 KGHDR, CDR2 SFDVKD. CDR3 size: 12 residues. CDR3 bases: TGTGCCACCAAGCAGGACTCCTACGAGCAGTACTTC. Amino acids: CATKQDSYEQYF.

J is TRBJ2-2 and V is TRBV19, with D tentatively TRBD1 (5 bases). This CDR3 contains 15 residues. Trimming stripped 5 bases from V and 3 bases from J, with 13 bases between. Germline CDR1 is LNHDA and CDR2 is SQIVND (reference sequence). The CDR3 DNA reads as TGTGCCAGTAGTCTCCGACAGATGCACACCGGGGAGCTGTTTTTT. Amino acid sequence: CASSLRQMHTGELFF.

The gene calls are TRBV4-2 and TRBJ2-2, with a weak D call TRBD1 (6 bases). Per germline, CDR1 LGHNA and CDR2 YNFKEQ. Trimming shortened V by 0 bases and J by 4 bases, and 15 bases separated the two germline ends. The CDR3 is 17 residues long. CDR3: CASSQEGGTAVTGELFF. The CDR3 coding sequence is TGTGCCAGCAGCCAAGAAGGGGGAACGGCGGTCACCGGGGAGCTGTTTTTT.

CDR3 protein: CSVEVSGEGNQPQHF. CDR3 nucleotides: TGCAGCGTTGAAGTTTCCGGGGAGGGCAATCAGCCCCAGCATTTT. The chain recombines TRBV29-1 with TRBJ1-5, with unresolved D. Germline V gene sequence: CDR1 SQVTM, CDR2 ANQGSEA. The CDR3 extends over 15 amino acids. The germline V and J ends were trimmed by 1 base and 2 bases, with 12 bases remaining between them.

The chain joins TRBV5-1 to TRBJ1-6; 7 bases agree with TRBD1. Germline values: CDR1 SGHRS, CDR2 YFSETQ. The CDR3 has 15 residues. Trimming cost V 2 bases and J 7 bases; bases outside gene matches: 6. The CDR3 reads CASSFWGQNNSPLHF. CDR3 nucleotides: TGCGCCAGCAGCTTCTGGGGACAGAACAATTCACCCCTCCACTTT.